What follows are 13 T cell receptor beta chains derived from one specimen sequenced in a study of T cells in Graves' hyperthyroidism and ophthalmopathy. Amplified TCR beta CDR3 regions came from RNA transcripts. Primed by the HTBI set, a first-round RT-PCR was run on the TCR CDR3. TCRdb ran MiXCR on the multiplex PCR reads and lists one entry per CDR3 protein. The sample carries around 500,000 distinct CDR3 sequences, 14% recorded once. The sequenced sample consisted of blood. Source of these receptors: a woman aged 18-30 years with Graves' hyperthyroidism.

This clonotype was counted ten times or more. V gene TRBV29-1 combines with J gene TRBJ2-7; D may be TRBD1 or TRBD2 (6 bases each). V was shortened by 3 bases and J by 6 bases, with 21 bases between the two germline ends. The V gene's germline CDR1 is SQVTM and CDR2 ANQGSEA. The CDR3 covers 15 residues. The CDR3 DNA is TGCAGCGTTGATAGCGCCGGGGGCACGGCCCCCGAGCAGTACTTC. Protein: CSVDSAGGTAPEQYF.

The V call is TRBV5-1, the J call TRBJ2-5; 8 bases are a match to TRBD2. The germline gives CDR1 SGHRS, CDR2 YFSETQ. This CDR3 has 16 amino acids. J lost 1 base, V lost 0 bases, and 5 bases had no gene match. The CDR3 reads CASSLVGLAGQETQYF. Written as DNA, the CDR3 is TGCGCCAGCAGCTTGGTAGGGCTAGCGGGCCAAGAGACCCAGTACTTC.

The sample holds many counts of this clonotype. The rearrangement links TRBV27 to TRBJ1-1; D may be TRBD1 (6 bases). Trimming stripped 6 bases from V and 8 bases from J, with 19 bases between. The CDR3 is made up of 14 amino acids. Germline values: CDR1 MNHEY, CDR2 SMNVEV (reference sequence). The CDR3 spells CASSPSWGPVEAFF. CDR3 nucleotide sequence: TGTGCCAGCAGCCCTTCCTGGGGGCCAGTAGAAGCTTTCTTT.

This clonotype has only a few counts. This could be a read error, since a much larger clone is one nucleotide away. This chain links TRBV12-3 or TRBV12-4 with TRBJ1-1; D not certain. This CDR3 has 13 residues. Deletions cut 8 bases from V and 3 bases from J, with 13 bases between. The CDR3 coding sequence is TGTGCCAGCGGCCCGGGGAATGACACTGAAGCTTTCTTT. As protein: CASGPGNDTEAFF.

This clonotype showed up just a few times. The genes are TRBV29-1 and TRBJ2-1; the D is unclear. The CDR3 is 13 amino acids. The germline CDR1 and CDR2 sequences are SQVTM and ANQGSEA. V was cut by 1 base and J by 3 bases, with 7 bases left in between. CDR3 bases: TGCAGCGTTGAAGCTCAAAGCTACAATGAGCAGTTCTTC. Protein sequence: CSVEAQSYNEQFF.

There are many counts of this clonotype. The J gene is TRBJ1-1, the V gene TRBV5-1; no clear D gene. Trimming cost V 7 bases and J 4 bases, with 23 bases left between them. In germline, CDR1 is SGHRS, CDR2 YFSETQ. CDR3 size: 16 residues. The CDR3 region is CASGSGYEVVTTEAFF. Here the CDR3 DNA reads TGCGCCAGCGGGTCGGGGTACGAGGTTGTGACCACTGAAGCTTTCTTT.

The chain has TRBV19 and TRBJ2-5; TRBD1 or TRBD2 may be the D gene (6 bases each). CDR3 length: 15 residues. Germline V gene data show CDR1 as LNHDA and CDR2 as SQIVND (reference sequence). V gave up 5 bases and J gave up 0 bases, with 13 bases separating them. The CDR3 region is CASSRGGQHQETQYF. CDR3 DNA sequence: TGTGCCAGTAGTCGGGGAGGACAGCACCAAGAGACCCAGTACTTC.

This clonotype has at least ten counts. This rearrangement joins TRBV12-5 to TRBJ2-2, with TRBD2 matching 9 bases. There are 17 residues in the CDR3. The germline gives CDR1 LGHNT, CDR2 FRNRAP. Trimming removed 2 bases from V and 4 bases from J; junction bases left unmatched: 8. This chain's CDR3 is CASGLRREGRGTGELFF. CDR3 sequence (DNA): TGTGCTAGTGGTTTGCGGCGGGAGGGCCGGGGCACCGGGGAGCTGTTTTTT.

This clonotype was recorded at least ten times. The rearrangement uses TRBV7-8 and TRBJ2-2; 8 bases agree with TRBD2. J lost 6 bases, V lost 6 bases, and 9 bases had no gene match. The CDR3 runs 15 residues. Germline V CDR1 and CDR2: SGHVS, FQNEAQ. In DNA, the CDR3 is TGTGCCAGCAGAACCGGGACTAGGAGGGCCGGGGAGCTGTTTTTT. This sequence encodes CASRTGTRRAGELFF.

This clonotype has a handful of counts. This may be a read error: a much more frequent sequence differs by one nucleotide. V gene TRBV11-1 combines with J gene TRBJ1-2; D not resolved. Germline V gives CDR1 SGHAT, CDR2 FQDESV (reference sequence). The CDR3 has 15 amino acids. For the CDR3, the DNA is TGTGCCAGCAGTTTAATACCAGATCAGGCCTATGGCTACATCTTC. Its protein product is CASSLIPDQAYGYIF.

The CDR3 here is CSAPPTGTHNTQYF. The CDR3, as DNA: TGCAGTGCTCCCCCCACCGGGACACACAATACGCAGTATTTT. V is TRBV20-1 and J is TRBJ2-3; a possible D gene is TRBD1 (6 bases). The germline V gene has CDR1 DFQATT and CDR2 SNEGSKA (reference sequence). The CDR3 contains 14 residues. Trimming shortened V by 5 bases and J by 7 bases, and 19 bases separated the two germline ends.

In its sample, this clonotype was seen many times. The chain combines TRBV27 with TRBJ2-7; TRBD2 aligns across 10 bases. The germline V gene has CDR1 MNHEY and CDR2 SMNVEV (reference sequence). J gave up 6 bases and V 4 bases, and 6 bases lay outside the gene matches. The CDR3 sequence is 14 residues long. This chain's CDR3 is CASSYSSGRGEQYF. DNA for the CDR3: TGTGCCAGCAGTTACTCTAGCGGGAGAGGCGAGCAGTACTTC.

This clonotype was recorded at least ten times. This chain links TRBV9 with TRBJ1-2; 12 bases fit TRBD1. V shed 4 bases, J shed 4 bases, and the junction held 5 bases outside the gene matches. The CDR3 is 15 amino acids. The germline CDR1 and CDR2 sequences are SGDLS and YYNGEE. The CDR3 sequence is CASSLGTGGPYGYTF. Here the CDR3 DNA reads TGTGCCAGCAGCCTTGGGACAGGGGGCCCCTATGGCTACACCTTC.